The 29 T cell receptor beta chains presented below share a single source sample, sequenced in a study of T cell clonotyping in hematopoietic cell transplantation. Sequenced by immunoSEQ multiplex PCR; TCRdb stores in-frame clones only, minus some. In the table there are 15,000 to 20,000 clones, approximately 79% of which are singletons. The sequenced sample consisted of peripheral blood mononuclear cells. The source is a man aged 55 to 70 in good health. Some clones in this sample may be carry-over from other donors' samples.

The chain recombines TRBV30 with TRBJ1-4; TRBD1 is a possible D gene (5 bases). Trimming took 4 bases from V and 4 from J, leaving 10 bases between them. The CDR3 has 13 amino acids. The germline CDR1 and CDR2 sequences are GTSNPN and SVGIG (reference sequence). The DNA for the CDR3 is TGTGCCTGGATGGGGGACCTTAATGAAAAACTGTTTTTT. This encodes CAWMGDLNEKLFF. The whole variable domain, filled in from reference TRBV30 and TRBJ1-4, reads SQTIHQWPATLVQPVGSPLSLECTVEGTSNPNLYWYRQAAGRGLQLLFYSVGIGQISSEVPQNLSASRPQDRQFILSSKKLLLSDSGFYLCAWMGDLNEKLFFGSGTQLSVL.

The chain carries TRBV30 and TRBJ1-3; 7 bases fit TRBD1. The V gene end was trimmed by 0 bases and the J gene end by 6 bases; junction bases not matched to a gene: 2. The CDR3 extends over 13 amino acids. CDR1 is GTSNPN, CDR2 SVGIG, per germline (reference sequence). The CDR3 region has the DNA TGTGCCTGGAGTGTAACAGGGGTAAACACCATATATTTT. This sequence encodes CAWSVTGVNTIYF.

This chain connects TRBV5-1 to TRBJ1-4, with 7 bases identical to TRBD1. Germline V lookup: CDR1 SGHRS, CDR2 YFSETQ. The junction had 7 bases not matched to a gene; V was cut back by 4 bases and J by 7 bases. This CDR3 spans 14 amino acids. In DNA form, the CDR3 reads TGCGCCAGCAGCCCAAACAGGGGTTCTGAAAAACTGTTTTTT. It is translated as CASSPNRGSEKLFF.

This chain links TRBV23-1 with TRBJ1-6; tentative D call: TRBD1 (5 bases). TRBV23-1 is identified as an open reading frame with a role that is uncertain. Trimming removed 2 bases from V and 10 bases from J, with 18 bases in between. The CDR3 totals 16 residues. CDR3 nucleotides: TGCGCCAGCAGTCAACGCGCCAGGGATTCAGGGTCACCCCTCCACTTT. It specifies CASSQRARDSGSPLHF.

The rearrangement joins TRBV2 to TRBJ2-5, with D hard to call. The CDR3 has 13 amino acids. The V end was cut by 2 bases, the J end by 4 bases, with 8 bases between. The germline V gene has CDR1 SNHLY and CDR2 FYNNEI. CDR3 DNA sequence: TGTGCCAGCAGTGAATGGGGTGGAGAGACCCAGTACTTC. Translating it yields CASSEWGGETQYF.

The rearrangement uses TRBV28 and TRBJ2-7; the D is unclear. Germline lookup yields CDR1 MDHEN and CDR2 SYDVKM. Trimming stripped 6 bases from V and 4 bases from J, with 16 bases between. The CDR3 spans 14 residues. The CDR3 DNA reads TGTGCCAGCAGACCCGCAGGATTGGGTTACGAGCAGTACTTC. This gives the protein CASRPAGLGYEQYF.

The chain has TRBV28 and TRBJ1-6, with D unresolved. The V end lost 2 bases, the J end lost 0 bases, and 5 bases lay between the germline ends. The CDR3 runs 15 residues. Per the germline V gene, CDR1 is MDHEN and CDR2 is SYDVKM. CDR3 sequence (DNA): TGTGCCAGCAGTTTAGTCCACTCCTATAATTCACCCCTCCACTTT. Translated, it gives CASSLVHSYNSPLHF.

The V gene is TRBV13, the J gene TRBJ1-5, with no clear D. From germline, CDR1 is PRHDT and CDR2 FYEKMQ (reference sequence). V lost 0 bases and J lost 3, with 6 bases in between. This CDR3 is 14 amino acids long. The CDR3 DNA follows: TGTGCCAGCAGCTTAGGTGGGTACAATCAGCCCCAGCATTTT. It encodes CASSLGGYNQPQHF.

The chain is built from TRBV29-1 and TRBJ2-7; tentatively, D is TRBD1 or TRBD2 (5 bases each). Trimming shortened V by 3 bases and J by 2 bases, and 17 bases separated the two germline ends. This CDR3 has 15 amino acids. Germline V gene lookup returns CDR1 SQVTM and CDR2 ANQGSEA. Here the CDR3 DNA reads TGCAGCGTTGAGGGGGACGGGCCATTACCCTACGAGCAGTACTTC. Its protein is CSVEGDGPLPYEQYF.

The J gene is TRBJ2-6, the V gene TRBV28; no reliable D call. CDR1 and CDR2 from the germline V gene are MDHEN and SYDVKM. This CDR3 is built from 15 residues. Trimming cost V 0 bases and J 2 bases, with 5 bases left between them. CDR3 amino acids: CASSLWGTGANVLTF. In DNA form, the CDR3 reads TGTGCCAGCAGTTTATGGGGTACTGGGGCCAACGTCCTGACTTTC.

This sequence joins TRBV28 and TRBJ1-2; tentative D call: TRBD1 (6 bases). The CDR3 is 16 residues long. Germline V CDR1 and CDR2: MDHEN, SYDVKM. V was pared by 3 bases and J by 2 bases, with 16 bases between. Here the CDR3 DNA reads TGTGCCAGCAGTTTCCCTAATGTCCAGGGGAACTATGGCTACACCTTC. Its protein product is CASSFPNVQGNYGYTF.

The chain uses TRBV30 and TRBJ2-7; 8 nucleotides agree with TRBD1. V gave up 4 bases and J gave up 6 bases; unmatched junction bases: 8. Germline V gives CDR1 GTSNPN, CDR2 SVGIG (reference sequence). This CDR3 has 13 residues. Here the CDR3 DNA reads TGTGCCTGGATACCGGACAGGGCGGGCGAGCAGTACTTC. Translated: CAWIPDRAGEQYF.

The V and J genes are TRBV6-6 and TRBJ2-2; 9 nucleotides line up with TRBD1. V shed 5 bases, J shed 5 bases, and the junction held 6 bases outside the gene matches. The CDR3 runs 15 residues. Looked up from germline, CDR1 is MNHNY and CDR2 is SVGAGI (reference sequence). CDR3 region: CASSLGDRVTGELFF. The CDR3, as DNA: TGTGCCAGCAGTCTCGGGGACAGGGTTACCGGGGAGCTGTTTTTT.

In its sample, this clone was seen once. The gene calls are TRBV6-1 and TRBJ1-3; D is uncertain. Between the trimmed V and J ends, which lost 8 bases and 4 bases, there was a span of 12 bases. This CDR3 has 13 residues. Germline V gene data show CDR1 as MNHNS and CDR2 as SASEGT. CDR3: CASLLVGGNTIYF. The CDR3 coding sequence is TGTGCCAGCCTTCTGGTGGGCGGAAACACCATATATTTT.

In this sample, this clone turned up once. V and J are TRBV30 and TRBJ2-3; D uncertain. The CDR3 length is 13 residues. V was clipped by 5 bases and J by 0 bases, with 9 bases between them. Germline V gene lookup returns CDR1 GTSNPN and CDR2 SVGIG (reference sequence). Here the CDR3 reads CAWRTLSTDTQYF. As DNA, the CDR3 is TGTGCCTGGCGAACGTTAAGCACAGATACGCAGTATTTT.

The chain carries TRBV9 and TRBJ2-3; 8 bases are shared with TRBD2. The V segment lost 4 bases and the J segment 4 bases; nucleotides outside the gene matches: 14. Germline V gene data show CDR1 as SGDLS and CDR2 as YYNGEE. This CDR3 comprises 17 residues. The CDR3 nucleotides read TGTGCCAGCAGCCCTCATCGTGTGGCGGGGGGAGCAGATACGCAGTATTTT. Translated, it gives CASSPHRVAGGADTQYF. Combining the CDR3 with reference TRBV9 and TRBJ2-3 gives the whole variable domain DSGVTQTPKHLITATGQRVTLRCSPRSGDLSVYWYQQSLDQGLQFLIQYYNGEERAKGNILERFSAQQFPDLHSELNLSSLELGDSALYFCASSPHRVAGGADTQYFGPGTRLTVL.

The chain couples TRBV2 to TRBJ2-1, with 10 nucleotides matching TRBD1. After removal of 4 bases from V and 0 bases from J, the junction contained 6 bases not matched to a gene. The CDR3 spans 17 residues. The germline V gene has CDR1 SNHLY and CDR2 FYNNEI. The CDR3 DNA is TGTGCCAGCAGTGGACAGGGGGCCACGAGCTCCTACAATGAGCAGTTCTTC. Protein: CASSGQGATSSYNEQFF. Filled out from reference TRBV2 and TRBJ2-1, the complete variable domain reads EPEVTQTPSHQVTQMGQEVILRCVPISNHLYFYWYRQILGQKVEFLVSFYNNEISEKSEIFDDQFSVERPDGSNFTLKIRSTKLEDSAMYFCASSGQGATSSYNEQFFGPGTRLTVL.

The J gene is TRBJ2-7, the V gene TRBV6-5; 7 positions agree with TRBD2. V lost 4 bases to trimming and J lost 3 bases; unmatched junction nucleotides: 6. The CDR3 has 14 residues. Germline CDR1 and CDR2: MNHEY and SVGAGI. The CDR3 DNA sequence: TGTGCCAGCAGTTCTTCATGGGAGGGCTACGAGCAGTACTTC. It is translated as CASSSSWEGYEQYF.

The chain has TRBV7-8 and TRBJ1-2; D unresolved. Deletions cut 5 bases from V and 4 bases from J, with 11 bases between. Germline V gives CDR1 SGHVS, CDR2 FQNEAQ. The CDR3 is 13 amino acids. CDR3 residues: CASSPDDSYGYTF. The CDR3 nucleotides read TGTGCCAGCAGCCCAGACGATTCCTATGGCTACACCTTC.

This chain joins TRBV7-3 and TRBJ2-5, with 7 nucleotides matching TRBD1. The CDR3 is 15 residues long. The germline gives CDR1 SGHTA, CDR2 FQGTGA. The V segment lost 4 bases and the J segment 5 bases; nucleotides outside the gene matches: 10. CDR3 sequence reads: CASSSMLGGWETQYF. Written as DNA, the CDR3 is TGTGCCAGCAGCTCCATGCTAGGGGGCTGGGAGACCCAGTACTTC.

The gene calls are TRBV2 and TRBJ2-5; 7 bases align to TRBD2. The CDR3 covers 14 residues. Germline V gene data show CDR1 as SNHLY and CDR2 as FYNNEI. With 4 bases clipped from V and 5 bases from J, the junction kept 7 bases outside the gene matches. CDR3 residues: CASSVGGRGETQYF. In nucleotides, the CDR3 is TGTGCCAGCAGTGTCGGCGGGAGAGGGGAGACCCAGTACTTC.

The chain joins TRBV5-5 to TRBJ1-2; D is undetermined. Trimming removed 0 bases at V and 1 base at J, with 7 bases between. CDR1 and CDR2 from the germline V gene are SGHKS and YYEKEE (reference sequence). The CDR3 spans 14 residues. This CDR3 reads CASSLDGSNYGYTF. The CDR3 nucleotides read TGTGCCAGCAGCTTGGACGGCAGTAACTATGGCTACACCTTC.

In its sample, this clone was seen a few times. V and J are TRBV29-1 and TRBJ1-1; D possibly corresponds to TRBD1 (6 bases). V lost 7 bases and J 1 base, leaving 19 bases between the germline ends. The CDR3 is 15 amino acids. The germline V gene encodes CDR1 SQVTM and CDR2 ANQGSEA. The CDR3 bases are TGCAGCGCCATGGGGGGGGCGAACGGGAACACTGAAGCTTTCTTT. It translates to CSAMGGANGNTEAFF. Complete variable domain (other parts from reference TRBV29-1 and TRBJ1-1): SAVISQKPSRDICQRGTSLTIQCQVDSQVTMMFWYRQQPGQSLTLIATANQGSEATYESGFVIDKFPISRPNLTFSTLTVSNMSPEDSSIYLCSAMGGANGNTEAFFGQGTRLTVV.

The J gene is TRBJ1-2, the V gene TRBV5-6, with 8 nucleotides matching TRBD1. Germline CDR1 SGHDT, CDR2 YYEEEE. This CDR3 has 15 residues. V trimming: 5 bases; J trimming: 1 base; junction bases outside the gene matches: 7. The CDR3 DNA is TGTGCCAGCAGTGATTACAGGGGGTATAACTATGGCTACACCTTC. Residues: CASSDYRGYNYGYTF.

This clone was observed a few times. This CDR3 is CASSQNTGELFF. The CDR3 nucleotides read TGCGCCAGCAGCCAGAACACCGGGGAGCTGTTTTTT. The chain carries TRBV4-3 and TRBJ2-2; D is undetermined. The V and J ends lost 3 bases and 1 base respectively, with 0 bases between them. This CDR3 is 12 amino acids long. In germline, CDR1 is LGHNA, CDR2 YSLEER.

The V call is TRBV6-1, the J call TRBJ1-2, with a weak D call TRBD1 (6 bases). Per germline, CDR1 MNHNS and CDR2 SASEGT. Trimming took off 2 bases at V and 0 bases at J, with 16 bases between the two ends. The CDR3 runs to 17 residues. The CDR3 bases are TGTGCCAGCAGTGAACTAGGCAGGGGCCTTACTAACTATGGCTACACCTTC. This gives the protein CASSELGRGLTNYGYTF.

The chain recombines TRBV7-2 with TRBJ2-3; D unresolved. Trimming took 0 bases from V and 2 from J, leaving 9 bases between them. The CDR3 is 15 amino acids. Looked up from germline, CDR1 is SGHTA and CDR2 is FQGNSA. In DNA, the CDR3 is TGTGCCAGCAGCTTAGCGGGAACTCACACAGATACGCAGTATTTT. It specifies CASSLAGTHTDTQYF.

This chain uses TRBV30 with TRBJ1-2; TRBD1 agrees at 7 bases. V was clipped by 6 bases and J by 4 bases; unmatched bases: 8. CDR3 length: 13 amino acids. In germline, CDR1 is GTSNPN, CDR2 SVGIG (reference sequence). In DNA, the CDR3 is TGTGCCTGTTCTAGGGGGCGCGTCTATGGCTACACCTTC. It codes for CACSRGRVYGYTF.

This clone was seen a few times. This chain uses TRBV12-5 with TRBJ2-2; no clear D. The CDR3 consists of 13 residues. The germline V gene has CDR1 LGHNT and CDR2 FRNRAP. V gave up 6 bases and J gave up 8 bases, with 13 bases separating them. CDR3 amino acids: CASGGGRKGELFF. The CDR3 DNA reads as TGTGCTAGTGGGGGCGGACGTAAAGGGGAGCTGTTTTTT.